This T cell receptor beta chain came from a study of shared clonotypes between healthy human individuals. At the level of the study: The study drew on a couple of women and a few men aged 18 to 49 as donors.

CDR3 length: 10 amino acids. CDR1 and CDR2 (germline): DFQATT, SNEGSKA (reference sequence). Trimming took off 7 bases at V and 3 bases at J, with 7 bases between the two ends. At a deep level, the assay was run. Assay used: immunoSEQ multiplex PCR; TCRdb lists only in-frame clones, some missing. Here the sample spans some 500,000 clones, approximately 79% being singletons. All the donors were Caucasian adults who lived in Nashville, Tennessee. The unsorted samples had about 95 million PBMCs used for genomic DNA. The sequencing input was PBMCs. The receptor comes from a woman aged 40 to 49 in good health. Some clones in this sample may be carry-over from other donors' samples. The V call is TRBV20-1, the J call TRBJ2-7, with unresolved D. The CDR3 is CSVGLYEQYF. The CDR3 DNA reads TGCAGTGTTGGGCTCTACGAGCAGTACTTC.